This T cell receptor (beta chain) was profiled in a study of cytomegalovirus exposure and HLA in healthy donors. Points from the study as a whole: For most TCR beta V segments, an earlier analysis put the productive rate at about 87% or about 30% of the time.

Whereas donors were nominally healthy upon sampling, unrecorded immune exposures were probable. Vbeta (60) and Jbeta (13) primers were used in the PCR. TCRdb's table, derived via immunoSEQ multiplex PCR, lists solely in-frame clones and lacks some. Of 170,000 or so clones listed, approximately 78% were seen once; the top ten hold about 13%. The CDR3 is 14 residues long. V shed 4 bases and J shed 9 bases, with 16 bases lying between them. Germline-derived CDR1 and CDR2 are LNHDA and SQIVND (reference sequence). As regards this clone: What it binds is unknown.

This sequence was found in a woman aged 45-65 years in good health and CMV-seropositive. The chain uses TRBV19 and TRBJ1-5, with TRBD1 as a possible D gene (5 bases). The specimen was PBMCs. The CDR3 protein is CASSSREGWAPQHF. The CDR3, as DNA: TGTGCCAGTAGTAGCAGGGAGGGGTGGGCGCCCCAGCATTTT.